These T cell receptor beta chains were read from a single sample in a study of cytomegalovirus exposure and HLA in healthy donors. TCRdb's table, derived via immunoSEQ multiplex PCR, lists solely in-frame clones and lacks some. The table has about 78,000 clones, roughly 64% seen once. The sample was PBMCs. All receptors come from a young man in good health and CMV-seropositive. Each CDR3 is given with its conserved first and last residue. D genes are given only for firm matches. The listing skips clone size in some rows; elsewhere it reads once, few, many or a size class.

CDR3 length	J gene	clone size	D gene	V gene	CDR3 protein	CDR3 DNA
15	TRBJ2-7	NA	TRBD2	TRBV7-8	CASSFQTSGRSEQYF	TGTGCCAGCAGCTTCCAGACTAGCGGGAGAAGTGAGCAGTACTTC
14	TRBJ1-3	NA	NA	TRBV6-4	CASSDETSGNTIYF	TGTGCCAGCAGTGACGAAACATCTGGAAACACCATATATTTT
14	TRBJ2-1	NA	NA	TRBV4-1	CASSPDPGYNEQFF	TGCGCCAGCAGCCCTGATCCGGGGTACAATGAGCAGTTCTTC
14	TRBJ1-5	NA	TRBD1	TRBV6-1	CASSEGQPNQPQHF	TGTGCCAGCAGTGAGGGACAGCCAAATCAGCCCCAGCATTTT
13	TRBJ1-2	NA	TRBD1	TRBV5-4	CASSPGTGRGYTF	TGTGCCAGCAGCCCCGGGACAGGGCGTGGCTACACCTTC
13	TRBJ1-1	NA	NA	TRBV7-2	CASSLSLNTEAFF	TGTGCCAGCAGCTTATCATTGAACACTGAAGCTTTCTTT
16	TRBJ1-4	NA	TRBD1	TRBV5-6	CASSLLVTGGLEKLFF	TGTGCCAGCAGCTTGTTGGTGACAGGGGGTCTTGAAAAACTGTTTTTT
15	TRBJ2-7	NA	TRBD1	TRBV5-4	CASSSTRDRGYEQYF	TGTGCCAGCAGCTCTACCCGGGACAGGGGTTACGAGCAGTACTTC
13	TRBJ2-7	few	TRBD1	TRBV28	CASSGTEDYEQYF	TGTGCCAGCAGCGGGACAGAGGACTACGAGCAGTACTTC
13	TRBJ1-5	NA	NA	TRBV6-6	CASSPTNLQPQHF	TGTGCCAGCAGCCCTACTAACCTTCAGCCCCAGCATTTT
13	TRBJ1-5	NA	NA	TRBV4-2	CASSQDGSQPQHF	TGTGCCAGCAGCCAAGACGGGTCGCAGCCCCAGCATTTT
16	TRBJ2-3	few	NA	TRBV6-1	CASSEFGQAAGDTQYF	TGTGCCAGCAGTGAATTCGGGCAGGCGGCAGGGGATACGCAGTATTTT
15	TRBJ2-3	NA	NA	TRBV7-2	CASSLWASSTDTQYF	TGTGCCAGCAGCTTATGGGCATCTAGCACAGATACGCAGTATTTT
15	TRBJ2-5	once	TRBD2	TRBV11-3	CASSFGLAGVETQYF	TGTGCCAGCAGCTTTGGACTAGCGGGAGTGGAGACCCAGTACTTC
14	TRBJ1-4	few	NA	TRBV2	CASSDTTEEEKLFF	TGTGCCAGCAGTGATACTACGGAGGAAGAAAAACTGTTTTTT
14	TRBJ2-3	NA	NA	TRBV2	CASREGHATDTQYF	TGTGCCAGCAGAGAAGGACACGCCACAGATACGCAGTATTTT
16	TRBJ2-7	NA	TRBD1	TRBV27	CASSSITWDRLIEQYF	TGTGCCAGCAGTTCGATCACTTGGGACAGATTAATTGAGCAGTACTTC
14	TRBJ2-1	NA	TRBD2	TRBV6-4	CASSERESYNEQFF	TGTGCCAGCAGTGAGCGGGAGTCCTACAATGAGCAGTTCTTC
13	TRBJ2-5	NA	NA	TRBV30	CAWLPLATETQYF	TGTGCCTGGTTACCTCTAGCAACAGAGACCCAGTACTTC
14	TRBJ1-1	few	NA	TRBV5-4	CARDAEGWKCLAFF	TGTGCCAGGGACGCGGAGGGGTGGAAGTGCTTGGCTTTCTTT
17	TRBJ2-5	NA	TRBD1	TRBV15	CATSRAPPGTGQETQYF	TGTGCCACCAGCAGAGCACCCCCCGGGACAGGTCAAGAGACCCAGTACTTC
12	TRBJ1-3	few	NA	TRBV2	CASTENRNTIYF	TGTGCCAGTACAGAAAACCGAAACACCATATATTTT
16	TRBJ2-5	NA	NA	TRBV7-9	CASSSDSLAPQETQYF	TGTGCCAGCAGCTCAGACAGCTTAGCCCCCCAAGAGACCCAGTACTTC
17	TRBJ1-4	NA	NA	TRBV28	CASSSLTGETANEKLFF	TGTGCCAGCAGTTCATTGACAGGTGAGACGGCTAATGAAAAACTGTTTTTT
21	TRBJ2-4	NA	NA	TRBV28	CASSDTLGGAKTPLAKNIQYF	TGTGCCAGCAGTGACACCCTTGGAGGGGCGAAGACACCCTTAGCCAAAAACATTCAGTACTTC
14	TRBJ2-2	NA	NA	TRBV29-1	CSVKGAANTGELFF	TGCAGCGTAAAAGGGGCAGCGAACACCGGGGAGCTGTTTTTT
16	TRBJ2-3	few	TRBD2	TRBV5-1	CASSLQRGGSTDTQYF	TGCGCCAGCAGCTTGCAGCGCGGGGGAAGCACAGATACGCAGTATTTT
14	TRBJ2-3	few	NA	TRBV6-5	CASSPQGGTDTQYF	TGTGCCAGCAGTCCACAAGGGGGAACAGATACGCAGTATTTT
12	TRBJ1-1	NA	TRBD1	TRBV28	CATWDRGTEAFF	TGTGCCACCTGGGACAGGGGAACTGAAGCTTTCTTT
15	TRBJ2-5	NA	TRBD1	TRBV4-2	CASSQGGQGGETQYF	TGTGCCAGCAGCCAGGGGGGACAGGGAGGAGAGACCCAGTACTTC